A selection of T cell receptor beta chains follows, all from one sample in a study of shared clonotypes between healthy human individuals. TCRdb's copy holds only in-frame clones and misses some; the assay was immunoSEQ multiplex PCR. Of fewer than 850,000 clones in the sample, just over 95% are singletons; the top ten hold around 0.21%. The sample comprised naive CD8+ T cells sorted from blood. Source of these receptors: a man aged 25 to 40 in good health. The CDR3 runs from the conserved cysteine through the conserved F or W. The order of the fields is J gene, V gene, D gene, CDR3 DNA, CDR3 protein. A D gene is named only where the DNA matches it firmly.

>TRBJ2-7|TRBV4-1|TRBD1
TGCGCCAGCAGCCAAGATGGGACAGGGGGTTATTACGAGCAGTACTTC
CASSQDGTGGYYEQYF
>TRBJ1-1|TRBV9|NA
TGTGCCAGCAGCCCCCCGATGGAGAACACTGAAGCTTTCTTT
CASSPPMENTEAFF
>TRBJ2-6|TRBV28|NA
TGTGCCAGCAGTTCTAGGTGGTTGGGCTCTGGGGCCAACGTCCTGACTTTC
CASSSRWLGSGANVLTF
>TRBJ2-2|TRBV4-1|NA
TGCGCCAGCAGCCAAGGAAGTAGCGGCACCGGGGAGCTGTTTTTT
CASSQGSSGTGELFF
>TRBJ2-1|TRBV7-6|NA
TGTGCCAGCAGCTTAGCGGTACCAGGGCCCTACAATGAGCAGTTCTTC
CASSLAVPGPYNEQFF
>TRBJ2-7|TRBV7-6|NA
TGTGCCAGCAGTCAATTCGGCCCAACCTACGAGCAGTACTTC
CASSQFGPTYEQYF
>TRBJ1-2|TRBV7-6|TRBD1
TGTGCCAGCAGCGATCAGGGGGCGCATGGCTACACCTTC
CASSDQGAHGYTF
>TRBJ2-7|TRBV4-1|NA
TGCGCCAGCAGCCAAGCCCGGGACTACGAGCAGTACTTC
CASSQARDYEQYF
>TRBJ2-7|TRBV4-3|TRBD2
TGCGCCAGCAGCCAAGATCCATACCCTAGCGGGGGTTACGAGCAGTACTTC
CASSQDPYPSGGYEQYF
>TRBJ2-7|TRBV14|TRBD2
TGTGCCAGCAGCCAAGAGGTCGGACTAGCGGGAGGCCCTGGGTACGAGCAGTACTTC
CASSQEVGLAGGPGYEQYF
>TRBJ2-6|TRBV7-9|TRBD2
TGTGCCAGCAGCCCACTAGCGGGAGCTCTCTCTGGGGCCAACGTCCTGACTTTC
CASSPLAGALSGANVLTF
>TRBJ1-2|TRBV7-9|TRBD1
TGTGCCAGCAGCTTAACGAGACAGGGGTGGTATGGCTACACCTTC
CASSLTRQGWYGYTF
>TRBJ2-7|TRBV7-9|NA
TGTGCCAGCAGCCCTCCCGGGGGTCGGGGGGAGCAGTACTTC
CASSPPGGRGEQYF
>TRBJ1-5|TRBV6-1|NA
TGTGCCAGCGCCAGGGCTGGCAATAGCAATCAGCCCCAGCATTTT
CASARAGNSNQPQHF
>TRBJ2-5|TRBV11-2|TRBD2
TGTGCCAGCAGCCTCACCCCGTCGGGACTAGCGGGGGGAGAGACCCAGTACTTC
CASSLTPSGLAGGETQYF
>TRBJ1-2|TRBV10-3|NA
TGTGCCATCAGTGGGTCGGGGATCGGCTATGGCTACACCTTC
CAISGSGIGYGYTF
>TRBJ1-4|TRBV28|NA
TGTGCCAGCAGTGACCGGGGGATTGATGAAAAACTGTTTTTT
CASSDRGIDEKLFF
>TRBJ2-1|TRBV5-4|NA
TGTGCCTCATTACCCGACATGGACCCCCACAATGAGCAGTTCTTC
CASLPDMDPHNEQFF
>TRBJ2-2|TRBV7-9|NA
TGTGCCAGCAGACCGTCGGAGGGTGACGGGGAGCTGTTTTTT
CASRPSEGDGELFF
>TRBJ1-3|TRBV4-2|NA
TGTGCCAGCAGCCAAGACCCAGGCTACCCAAACACCATATATTTT
CASSQDPGYPNTIYF
>TRBJ2-3|TRBV29-1|TRBD1
TGCAGCGGGACCGGGACAGAGTTCACAGATACGCAGTATTTT
CSGTGTEFTDTQYF
>TRBJ2-7|TRBV4-3|TRBD1
TGCGCCAGCAGCCAAGGGACAGGGGGGTCCTACGAGCAGTACTTC
CASSQGTGGSYEQYF
>TRBJ1-2|TRBV6-5|NA
TGTGCCAGCACCCCGGGGAGGGTAGGAGGCTACACCTTC
CASTPGRVGGYTF
>TRBJ2-1|TRBV6-5|TRBD2
TGTGCCAGCACTTGGAGCGGGACCTCTGGTAATGAGCAGTTCTTC
CASTWSGTSGNEQFF
>TRBJ2-7|TRBV27|TRBD2
TGTGCCAGCAGTTTGGGGACTAGCGGGAGGGCTAGTGAGCAGTACTTC
CASSLGTSGRASEQYF
>TRBJ2-7|TRBV5-1|NA
TGCGCCAGCAGCCCACGGTGGGACCCAATCGAGCAGTACTTC
CASSPRWDPIEQYF
>TRBJ2-3|TRBV7-2|NA
TGTGCCAGCCCGGTGGGGGAGGGCACAGATACGCAGTATTTT
CASPVGEGTDTQYF
>TRBJ2-7|TRBV2|NA
TGTGCCAGCGGCGAACCATCGGTTACCCAGGTCCCCTACGAGCAGTACTTC
CASGEPSVTQVPYEQYF